These 5 T cell receptor beta chains were sequenced from one sample in a study of breast tumors, draining lymph nodes, adjacent tissues. Each CDR3 protein gets one entry after TCRdb re-called the multiplex PCR reads with MiXCR. Among 180,000 or so distinct CDR3 sequences listed, approximately 33% were seen once. The lymph nodes were axillary draining lymph nodes from breast cancer patients. Source material: axillary lymph node tissue. The source of these receptors is a female donor with breast cancer. Some clones in this sample may be carry-over from other donors' samples.

The count of this clonotype is one. The gene calls are TRBV11-2 and TRBJ2-7, with D possibly TRBD2 on 5 matching bases. Trimming pared 4 bases from V and 9 bases from J, leaving 22 bases between. The CDR3 loop spans 15 amino acids. Germline CDR1 is SGHAT and CDR2 is FQNNGV. For the CDR3, the DNA is TGTGCCAGCAGCTCCCTAGCTAGTGGAGACTATGGGCAGTACTTC. Protein sequence: CASSSLASGDYGQYF.

V gene TRBV7-9 combines with J gene TRBJ1-6; D not certain. Looked up from germline, CDR1 is SEHNR and CDR2 is FQNEAQ (reference sequence). Trimming took off 2 bases at V and 19 bases at J, with 12 bases between the two ends. The CDR3 runs to 11 residues. Here the CDR3 DNA reads TGTGCCAGCAGCTTACCCAGCGAGCAGCACTTT. Protein: CASSLPSEQHF.

With respect to this clonotype: A read error may be the cause here, since a much bigger clone is one base away. The V call is TRBV20-1, the J call TRBJ2-1; TRBD1 agrees at 7 bases. The CDR3 totals 14 residues. Germline CDR1 DFQATT, CDR2 SNEGSKA (reference sequence). CDR3 protein: CSASKGGAYTEQFF. CDR3 in DNA: TGCAGTGCTAGTAAAGGGGGCGCCTACACTGAGCAGTTCTTC.

This clonotype was seen ten or more times. The genes are TRBV7-3 and TRBJ2-5; 8 bases fit TRBD1. Germline loops: CDR1 SGHTA, CDR2 FQGTGA. J was trimmed by 5 bases and V by 5 bases; bases with no gene match: 4. CDR3 length: 13 residues. In nucleotides, the CDR3 is TGTGCCAGCAGCGACAGGGGCCGGGAGACCCAGTACTTC. Translated, it gives CASSDRGRETQYF.

The table lists this clonotype with many counts. The chain employs TRBV7-8 and TRBJ2-7; possibly TRBD1 or TRBD2 for D (5 bases each). This CDR3 comprises 13 residues. The germline CDR1 and CDR2 sequences are SGHVS and FQNEAQ. The V and J ends lost 4 bases and 9 bases respectively, with 16 bases between them. The CDR3 spells CASSSKGPARQYF. The CDR3 nucleotides are TGTGCCAGCAGCTCAAAGGGACCAGCAAGGCAGTACTTC.